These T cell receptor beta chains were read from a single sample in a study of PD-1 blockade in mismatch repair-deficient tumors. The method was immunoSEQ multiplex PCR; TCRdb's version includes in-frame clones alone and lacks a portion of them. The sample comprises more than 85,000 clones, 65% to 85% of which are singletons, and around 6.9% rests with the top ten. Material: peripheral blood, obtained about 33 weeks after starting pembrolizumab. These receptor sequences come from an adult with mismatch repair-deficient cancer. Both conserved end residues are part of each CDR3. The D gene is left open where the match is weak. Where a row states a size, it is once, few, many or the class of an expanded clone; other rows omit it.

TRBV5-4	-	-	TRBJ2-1	TGTGCCAGCAGCCTAGACCCAGGGGGGGGGAATGAGCAGTTCTTC	CASSLDPGGGNEQFF
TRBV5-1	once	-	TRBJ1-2	TGCGCCAGCAGCATTGATCCGAGACAGAAGTCAGATAACTATGGCTACACCTTC	CASSIDPRQKSDNYGYTF
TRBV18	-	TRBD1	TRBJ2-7	TGTGCCAGCTCACTGGGGACAGGGGGTATGCGCCCGTACGAGCAGTACTTC	CASSLGTGGMRPYEQYF
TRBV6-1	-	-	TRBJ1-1	TGTGCCAGCAGTAAGCCGGACCGTGAAGCTTTCTTT	CASSKPDREAFF
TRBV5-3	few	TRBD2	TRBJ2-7	TGTGCCAGAAGCCCCGGGACTAGCTCCTACGAGCAGTACTTC	CARSPGTSSYEQYF
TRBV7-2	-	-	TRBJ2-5	TGTGCCAGCAGCCATACTCTAGGGGGCCAAGAGACCCAGTACTTC	CASSHTLGGQETQYF
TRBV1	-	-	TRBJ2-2	TGCACCAGCAGCCAAGAAGGCCTTCGGCGGAAAAAGAGGATCGGGGAGCTGTTTTTT	CTSSQEGLRRKKRIGELFF
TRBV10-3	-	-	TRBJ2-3	TGTGCCATCAGTGAGTACGGACCACGGGGTATCACAGATACGCAGTATTTT	CAISEYGPRGITDTQYF
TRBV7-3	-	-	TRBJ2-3	TGTGCCAGCAGCCCTGCGGGGGCCCGTGATACGCAGTATTTT	CASSPAGARDTQYF
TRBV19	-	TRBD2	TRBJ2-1	TGTGCCAGTCTCTCCCAAGGGGGACTAGCGGGATTCCATGAGCAGTTCTTC	CASLSQGGLAGFHEQFF
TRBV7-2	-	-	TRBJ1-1	TGTGCCAGCAGCTTACTTTCGAGTACTGAAGCTTTCTTT	CASSLLSSTEAFF